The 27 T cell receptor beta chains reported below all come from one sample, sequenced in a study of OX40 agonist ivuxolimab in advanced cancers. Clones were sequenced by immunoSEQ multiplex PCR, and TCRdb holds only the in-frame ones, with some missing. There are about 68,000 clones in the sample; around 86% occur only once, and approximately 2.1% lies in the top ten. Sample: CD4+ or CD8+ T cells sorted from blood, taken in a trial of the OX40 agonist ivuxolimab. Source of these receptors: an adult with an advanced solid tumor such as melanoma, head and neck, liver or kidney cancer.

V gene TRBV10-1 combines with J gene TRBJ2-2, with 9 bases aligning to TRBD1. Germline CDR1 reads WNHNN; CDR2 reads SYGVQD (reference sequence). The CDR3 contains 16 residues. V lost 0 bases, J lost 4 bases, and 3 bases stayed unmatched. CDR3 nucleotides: TGCGCCAGCAGTGAGTCGGGACAGGGTGGCACCGGGGAGCTGTTTTTT. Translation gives CASSESGQGGTGELFF.

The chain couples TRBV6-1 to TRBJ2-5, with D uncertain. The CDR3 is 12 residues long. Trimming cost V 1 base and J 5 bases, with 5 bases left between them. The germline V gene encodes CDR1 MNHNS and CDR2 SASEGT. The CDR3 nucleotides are TGTGCCAGCAGTGAAGGGGTCGAGACCCAGTACTTC. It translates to CASSEGVETQYF.

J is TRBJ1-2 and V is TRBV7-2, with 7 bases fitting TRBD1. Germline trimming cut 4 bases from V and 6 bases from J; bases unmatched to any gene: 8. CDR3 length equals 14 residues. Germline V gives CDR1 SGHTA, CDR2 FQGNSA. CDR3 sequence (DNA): TGTGCCAGCAGCTCGCGAACAGGGGAAAATGGCTACACCTTC. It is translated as CASSSRTGENGYTF.

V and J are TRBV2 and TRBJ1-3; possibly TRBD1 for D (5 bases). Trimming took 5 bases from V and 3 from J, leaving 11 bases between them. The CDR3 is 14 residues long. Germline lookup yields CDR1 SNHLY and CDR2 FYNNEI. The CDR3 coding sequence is TGTGCCAGCAGTACCGGGGCCGGTGGAAACACCATATATTTT. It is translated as CASSTGAGGNTIYF.

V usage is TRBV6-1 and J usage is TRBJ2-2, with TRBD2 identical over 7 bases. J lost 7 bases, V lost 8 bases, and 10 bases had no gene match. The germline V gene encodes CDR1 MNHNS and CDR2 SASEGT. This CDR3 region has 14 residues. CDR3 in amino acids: CASGWAGVGGELFF. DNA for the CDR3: TGTGCCAGCGGCTGGGCGGGGGTCGGCGGGGAGCTGTTTTTT.

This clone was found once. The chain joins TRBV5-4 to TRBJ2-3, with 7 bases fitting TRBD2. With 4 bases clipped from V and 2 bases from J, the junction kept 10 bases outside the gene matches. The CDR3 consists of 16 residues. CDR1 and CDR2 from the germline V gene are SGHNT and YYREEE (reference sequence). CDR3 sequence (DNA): TGTGCCAGCAGCAGATCCGGGACTAACCCCACAGATACGCAGTATTTT. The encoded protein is CASSRSGTNPTDTQYF.

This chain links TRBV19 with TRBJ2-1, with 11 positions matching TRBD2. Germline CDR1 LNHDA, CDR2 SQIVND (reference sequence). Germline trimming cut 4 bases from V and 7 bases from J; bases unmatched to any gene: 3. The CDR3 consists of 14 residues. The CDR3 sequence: CASSTSGGYNEQFF. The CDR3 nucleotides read TGTGCCAGTAGTACTAGCGGGGGGTATAATGAGCAGTTCTTC. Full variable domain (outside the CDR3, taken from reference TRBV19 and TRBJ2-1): DGGITQSPKYLFRKEGQNVTLSCEQNLNHDAMYWYRQDPGQGLRLIYYSQIVNDFQKGDIAEGYSVSREKKESFPLTVTSAQKNPTAFYLCASSTSGGYNEQFFGPGTRLTVL.

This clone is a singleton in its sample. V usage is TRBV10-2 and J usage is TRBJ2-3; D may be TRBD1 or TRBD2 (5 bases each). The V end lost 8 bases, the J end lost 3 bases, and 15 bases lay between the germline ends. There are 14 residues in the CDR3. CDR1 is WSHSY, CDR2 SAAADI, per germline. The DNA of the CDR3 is TGCGCCAGCTCAGGGCGGGCGGGTACAGATACGCAGTATTTT. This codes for CASSGRAGTDTQYF.

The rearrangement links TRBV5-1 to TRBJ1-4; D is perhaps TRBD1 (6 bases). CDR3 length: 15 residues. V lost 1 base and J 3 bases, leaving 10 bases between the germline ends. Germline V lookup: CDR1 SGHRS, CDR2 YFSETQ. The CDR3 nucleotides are TGCGCCAGCAGCTTGACAGGGCAGGCTAATGAAAAACTGTTTTTT. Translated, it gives CASSLTGQANEKLFF. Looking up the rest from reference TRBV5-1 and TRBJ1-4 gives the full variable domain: KAGVTQTPRYLIKTRGQQVTLSCSPISGHRSVSWYQQTPGQGLQFLFEYFSETQRNKGNFPGRFSGRQFSNSRSEMNVSTLELGDSALYLCASSLTGQANEKLFFGSGTQLSVL.

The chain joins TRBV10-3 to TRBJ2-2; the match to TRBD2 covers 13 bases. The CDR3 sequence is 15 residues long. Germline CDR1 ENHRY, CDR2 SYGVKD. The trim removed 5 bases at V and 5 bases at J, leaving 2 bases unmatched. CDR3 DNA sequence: TGTGCCATCAGTTCGGGACTAGCGGGAACCGGGGAGCTGTTTTTT. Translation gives CAISSGLAGTGELFF.

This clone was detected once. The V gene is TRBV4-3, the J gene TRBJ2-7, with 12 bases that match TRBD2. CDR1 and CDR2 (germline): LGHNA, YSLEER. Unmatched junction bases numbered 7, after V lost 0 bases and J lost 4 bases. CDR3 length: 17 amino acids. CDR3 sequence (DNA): TGCGCCAGCAGCCAAGACCCCGGACTAGCGGGGAAGTACGAGCAGTACTTC. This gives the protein CASSQDPGLAGKYEQYF.

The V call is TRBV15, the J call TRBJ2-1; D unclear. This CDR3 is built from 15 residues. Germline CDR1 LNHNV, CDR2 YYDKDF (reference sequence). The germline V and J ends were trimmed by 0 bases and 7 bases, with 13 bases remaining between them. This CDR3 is CATSRDSRLGNEQFF. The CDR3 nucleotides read TGTGCCACCAGCAGAGATTCCCGGCTTGGTAATGAGCAGTTCTTC.

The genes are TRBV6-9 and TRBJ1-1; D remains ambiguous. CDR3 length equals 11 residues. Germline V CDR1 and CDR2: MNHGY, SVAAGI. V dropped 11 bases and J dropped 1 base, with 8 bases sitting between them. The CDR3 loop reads CAGPGNTEAFF. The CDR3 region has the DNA TGTGCCGGTCCCGGGAACACTGAAGCTTTCTTT.

The CDR3 bases are TGTGCCAGCAGCTTAGATCGCGGGCCCCAAGAGACCCAGTACTTC. It translates to CASSLDRGPQETQYF. The chain carries TRBV11-2 and TRBJ2-5, with TRBD2 as a possible D gene (5 bases). V was pared by 0 bases and J by 1 base, with 9 bases between. The length of the CDR3 is 15 residues. CDR1 and CDR2 from the germline V gene are SGHAT and FQNNGV.

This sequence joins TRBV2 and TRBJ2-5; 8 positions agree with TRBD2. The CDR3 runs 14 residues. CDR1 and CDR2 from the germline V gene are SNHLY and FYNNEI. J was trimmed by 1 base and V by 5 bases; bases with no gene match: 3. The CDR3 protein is CASSPGLAQETQYF. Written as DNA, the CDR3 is TGTGCCAGCAGTCCTGGACTAGCCCAAGAGACCCAGTACTTC. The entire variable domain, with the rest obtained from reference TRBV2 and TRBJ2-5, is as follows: EPEVTQTPSHQVTQMGQEVILRCVPISNHLYFYWYRQILGQKVEFLVSFYNNEISEKSEIFDDQFSVERPDGSNFTLKIRSTKLEDSAMYFCASSPGLAQETQYFGPGTRLLVL.

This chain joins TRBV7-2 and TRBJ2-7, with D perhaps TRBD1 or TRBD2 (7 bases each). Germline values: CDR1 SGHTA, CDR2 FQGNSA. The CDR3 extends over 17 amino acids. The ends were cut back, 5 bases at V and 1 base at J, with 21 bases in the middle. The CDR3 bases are TGTGCCAGCAGCCCCCCCCAGGGGGGGGTTGTGTCCTACGAGCAGTACTTC. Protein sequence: CASSPPQGGVVSYEQYF.

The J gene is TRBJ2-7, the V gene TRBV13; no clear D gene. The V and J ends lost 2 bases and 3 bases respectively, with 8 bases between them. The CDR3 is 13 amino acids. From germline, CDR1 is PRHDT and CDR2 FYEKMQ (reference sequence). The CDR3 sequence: CASSLSQDYEQYF. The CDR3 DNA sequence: TGTGCCAGCAGCTTAAGCCAAGACTACGAGCAGTACTTC.

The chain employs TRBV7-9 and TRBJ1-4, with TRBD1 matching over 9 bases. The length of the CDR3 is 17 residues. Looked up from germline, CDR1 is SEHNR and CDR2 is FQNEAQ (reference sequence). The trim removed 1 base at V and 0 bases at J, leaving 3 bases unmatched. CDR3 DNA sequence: TGTGCCAGCAGCTTAGGGGACAGGGCCCCAACTAATGAAAAACTGTTTTTT. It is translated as CASSLGDRAPTNEKLFF.

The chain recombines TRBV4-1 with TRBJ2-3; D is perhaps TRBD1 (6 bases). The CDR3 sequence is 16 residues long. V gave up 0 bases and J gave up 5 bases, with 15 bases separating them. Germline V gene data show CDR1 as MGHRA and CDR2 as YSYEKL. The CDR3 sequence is CASSQDPGALVDTQYF. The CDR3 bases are TGCGCCAGCAGCCAAGATCCAGGGGCTTTAGTAGATACGCAGTATTTT.

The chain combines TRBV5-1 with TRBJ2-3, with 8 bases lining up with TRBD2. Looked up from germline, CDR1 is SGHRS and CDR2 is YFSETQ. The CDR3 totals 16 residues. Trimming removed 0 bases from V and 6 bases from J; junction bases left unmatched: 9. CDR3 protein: CASSLEASGPWDTQYF. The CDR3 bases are TGCGCCAGCAGCTTGGAAGCTAGCGGGCCATGGGATACGCAGTATTTT.

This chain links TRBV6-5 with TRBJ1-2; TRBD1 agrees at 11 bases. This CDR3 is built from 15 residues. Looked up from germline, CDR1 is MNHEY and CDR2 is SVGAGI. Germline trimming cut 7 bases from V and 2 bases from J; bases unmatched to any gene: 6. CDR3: CASTRRTGGNYGYTF. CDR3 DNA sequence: TGTGCCAGCACCAGAAGGACAGGGGGCAACTATGGCTACACCTTC.

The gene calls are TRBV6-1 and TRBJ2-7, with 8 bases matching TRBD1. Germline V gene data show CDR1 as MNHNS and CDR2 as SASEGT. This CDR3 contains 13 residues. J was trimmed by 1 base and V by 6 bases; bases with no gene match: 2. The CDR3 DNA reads TGTGCCAGCAGCCGGGACAGGTCCTACGAGCAGTACTTC. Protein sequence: CASSRDRSYEQYF.

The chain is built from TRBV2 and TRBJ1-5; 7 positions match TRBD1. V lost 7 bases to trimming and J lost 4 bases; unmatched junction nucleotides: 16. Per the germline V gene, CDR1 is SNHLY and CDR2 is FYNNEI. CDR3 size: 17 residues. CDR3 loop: CASIQNGLTGMNQPQHF. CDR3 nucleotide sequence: TGTGCCAGCATCCAAAACGGTCTGACAGGGATGAATCAGCCCCAGCATTTT.

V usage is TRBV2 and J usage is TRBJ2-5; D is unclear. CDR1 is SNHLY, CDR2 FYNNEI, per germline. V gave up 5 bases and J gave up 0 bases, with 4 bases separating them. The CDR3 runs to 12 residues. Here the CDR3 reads CASSSYQETQYF. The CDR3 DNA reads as TGTGCCAGCAGTTCGTACCAAGAGACCCAGTACTTC. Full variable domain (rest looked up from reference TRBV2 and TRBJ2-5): EPEVTQTPSHQVTQMGQEVILRCVPISNHLYFYWYRQILGQKVEFLVSFYNNEISEKSEIFDDQFSVERPDGSNFTLKIRSTKLEDSAMYFCASSSYQETQYFGPGTRLLVL.

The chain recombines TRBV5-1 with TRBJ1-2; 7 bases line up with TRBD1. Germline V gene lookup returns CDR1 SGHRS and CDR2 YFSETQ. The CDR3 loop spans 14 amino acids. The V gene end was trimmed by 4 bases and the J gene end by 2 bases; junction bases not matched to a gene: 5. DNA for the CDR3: TGCGCCAGCAGCCCACAGGACAGGAACTATGGCTACACCTTC. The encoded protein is CASSPQDRNYGYTF.

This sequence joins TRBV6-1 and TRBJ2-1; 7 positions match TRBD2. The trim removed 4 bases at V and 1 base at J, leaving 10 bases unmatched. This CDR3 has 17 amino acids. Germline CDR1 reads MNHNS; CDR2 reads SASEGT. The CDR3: CASSGGGRIGSYNEQFF. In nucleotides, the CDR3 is TGTGCCAGCAGTGGGGGGGGGAGGATTGGGTCCTACAATGAGCAGTTCTTC.

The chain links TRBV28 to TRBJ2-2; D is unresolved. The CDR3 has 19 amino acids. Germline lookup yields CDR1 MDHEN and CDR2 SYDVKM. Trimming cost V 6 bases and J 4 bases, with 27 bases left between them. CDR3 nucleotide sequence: TGTGCCAGCAGCCCAACCTTTCTTGCCGGGCCACTCTCCACCGGGGAGCTGTTTTTT. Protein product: CASSPTFLAGPLSTGELFF.